These 30 T cell receptor beta chains were all obtained from the same sample, sequenced in a study of blood T cell repertoires in COVID-19. This table comes from immunoSEQ multiplex PCR, and its TCRdb copy is limited to in-frame clones, with some not included. The sample lists approximately 250,000 clones; over 80% were seen once. The sample taken for sequencing was peripheral blood. These receptors were obtained from a man in his sixties who had recovered from COVID-19.

The V call is TRBV27, the J call TRBJ2-7; perhaps TRBD2 as D (5 bases). The CDR3 is made up of 13 amino acids. The V and J ends lost 7 bases and 6 bases respectively, with 16 bases between them. Germline values: CDR1 MNHEY, CDR2 SMNVEV (reference sequence). The CDR3: CASNARSGSEQYF. The DNA of the CDR3 is TGTGCCAGCAATGCCAGAAGCGGCAGCGAGCAGTACTTC.

This clone appeared a few times. The chain couples TRBV6-1 to TRBJ1-5; the match to TRBD1 covers 7 bases. With 7 bases clipped from V and 3 bases from J, the junction kept 6 bases outside the gene matches. CDR1 MNHNS and CDR2 SASEGT come from the germline V gene. This CDR3 region has 14 residues. CDR3: CASKGAWDNQPQHF. The CDR3 DNA is TGTGCCAGCAAGGGGGCATGGGACAATCAGCCCCAGCATTTT.

The chain is built from TRBV9 and TRBJ1-1, with D possibly TRBD1 on 6 matching bases. This CDR3 has 12 amino acids. Looked up from germline, CDR1 is SGDLS and CDR2 is YYNGEE. The V and J ends lost 7 bases and 5 bases respectively, with 12 bases between them. CDR3 nucleotides: TGTGCCAGCGGCGGGGGGCGAACTGAAGCTTTCTTT. Translating it yields CASGGGRTEAFF.

The V gene is TRBV10-3, the J gene TRBJ2-1; D unclear. V gave up 0 bases and J gave up 5 bases, with 5 bases separating them. Germline assignment: CDR1 ENHRY and CDR2 SYGVKD. CDR3 length: 13 residues. The chain's CDR3 is CAISESSNNEQFF. The DNA for the CDR3 is TGTGCCATCAGTGAGTCGAGCAACAATGAGCAGTTCTTC.

This CDR3 reads CASSIELEYEQYF. CDR3 coding DNA: TGTGCCAGTAGTATAGAGCTTGAGTACGAGCAGTACTTC. The chain joins TRBV19 to TRBJ2-7; no firm D call. This CDR3 spans 13 amino acids. The germline CDR1 and CDR2 sequences are LNHDA and SQIVND (reference sequence). V was pared by 0 bases and J by 4 bases, with 7 bases between.

The chain recombines TRBV3-1 (or the pseudogene TRBV3-2) with TRBJ2-5; perhaps TRBD2 as D (6 bases). There are 15 residues in the CDR3. The V gene lost 0 bases and the J gene lost 5 bases, with 13 bases spanning the gap. Germline V CDR1 and CDR2: LGHDT, YNNKEL (reference sequence). CDR3: CASSQDYHRGETQYF. DNA for the CDR3: TGTGCCAGCAGCCAAGATTACCACCGGGGGGAGACCCAGTACTTC.

This clone has just one count. V is TRBV19 and J is TRBJ2-3, with 10 bases fitting TRBD2. The germline V gene encodes CDR1 LNHDA and CDR2 SQIVND (reference sequence). The CDR3 loop spans 14 amino acids. After removal of 6 bases from V and 6 bases from J, the junction contained 6 bases not matched to a gene. Written as DNA, the CDR3 is TGTGCCAGTAGCGTAGCGGGGGGCTCGGATACGCAGTATTTT. Its protein is CASSVAGGSDTQYF.

This clone came up once. V usage is TRBV18 and J usage is TRBJ1-5, with 7 bases lining up with TRBD1. This CDR3 region has 15 residues. Germline V lookup: CDR1 KGHSH, CDR2 LQKENI. The V gene end was trimmed by 6 bases and the J gene end by 2 bases; junction bases not matched to a gene: 7. CDR3 residues: CASSLTGVGNQPQHF. CDR3 coding DNA: TGTGCCAGCTCGCTTACAGGGGTGGGCAATCAGCCCCAGCATTTT.

This CDR3 reads CASTPGTAPNYGYTF. CDR3 nucleotide sequence: TGTGCCAGCACCCCTGGGACAGCCCCTAACTATGGCTACACCTTC. This chain uses TRBV6-5 with TRBJ1-2, with 7 nucleotides matching TRBD1. The germline CDR1 and CDR2 sequences are MNHEY and SVGAGI. CDR3 length: 15 residues. The V segment lost 7 bases and the J segment 0 bases; nucleotides outside the gene matches: 8.

V usage is TRBV5-1 and J usage is TRBJ2-1; 7 bases are a match to TRBD1. The length of the CDR3 is 17 residues. V shed 0 bases and J 0 bases; nucleotides not matched to a gene: 6. Germline V gene lookup returns CDR1 SGHRS and CDR2 YFSETQ. The CDR3 DNA is TGCGCCAGCAGCTTGGCCGGACAGGAGAGCTCCTACAATGAGCAGTTCTTC. Translating it yields CASSLAGQESSYNEQFF.

V and J are TRBV6-5 and TRBJ1-5; 7 bases match TRBD1. The germline V gene encodes CDR1 MNHEY and CDR2 SVGAGI. The CDR3 has 15 amino acids. After removal of 6 bases from V and 0 bases from J, the junction contained 5 bases not matched to a gene. The CDR3 coding sequence is TGTGCCAGCAGGGGGGGACAGAATAGCAATCAGCCCCAGCATTTT. Its protein product is CASRGGQNSNQPQHF.

V is TRBV6-5 and J is TRBJ2-1, with 7 bases identical to TRBD1. The germline V gene encodes CDR1 MNHEY and CDR2 SVGAGI. Germline trimming cut 6 bases from V and 4 bases from J; bases unmatched to any gene: 9. This CDR3 contains 15 residues. The CDR3 sequence: CASSGPGTAYNEQFF. CDR3 in DNA: TGTGCCAGCAGCGGGCCCGGGACAGCTTACAATGAGCAGTTCTTC.

The chain couples TRBV25-1 to TRBJ2-5, with D tentatively TRBD1 (6 bases). CDR3 length: 16 amino acids. V lost 2 bases, J lost 5 bases, and 18 bases lay in between. CDR1 is MGHDK, CDR2 SYGVNS, per germline. The CDR3 protein is CASSEGNRVFGETQYF. Here the CDR3 DNA reads TGTGCCAGCAGTGAAGGAAACAGGGTGTTTGGGGAGACCCAGTACTTC.

This chain links TRBV27 with TRBJ1-2, with D perhaps matching TRBD1 (6 bases). CDR3 length equals 14 residues. Trimming took 5 bases from V and 5 from J, leaving 15 bases between them. The germline gives CDR1 MNHEY, CDR2 SMNVEV (reference sequence). For the CDR3, the DNA is TGTGCCAGCAGTACCGGCAGGGGTTTTTATGGCTACACCTTC. Translated: CASSTGRGFYGYTF.

This chain links TRBV5-4 with TRBJ1-1; tentatively, D is TRBD1 (5 bases). Germline V CDR1 and CDR2: SGHNT, YYREEE (reference sequence). CDR3 length: 12 residues. V dropped 6 bases and J dropped 8 bases, with 14 bases sitting between them. The CDR3, as DNA: TGTGCCAGCACCCATTGGGGCGGCGAAGCTTTCTTT. This encodes CASTHWGGEAFF. Full variable domain (remainder filled in from reference TRBV5-4 and TRBJ1-1): ETGVTQSPTHLIKTRGQQVTLRCSSQSGHNTVSWYQQALGQGPQFIFQYYREEENGRGNFPPRFSGLQFPNYSSELNVNALELDDSALYLCASTHWGGEAFFGQGTRLTVV.

This chain joins TRBV5-5 and TRBJ2-5; 7 positions match TRBD2. After removal of 4 bases from V and 1 base from J, the junction contained 7 bases not matched to a gene. Germline V gene sequence: CDR1 SGHKS, CDR2 YYEKEE (reference sequence). The CDR3 loop spans 15 amino acids. In DNA form, the CDR3 reads TGTGCCAGCAGCCACAATGGCGGGGGCCAAGAGACCCAGTACTTC. Protein: CASSHNGGGQETQYF.

The chain joins TRBV3-1 (or the pseudogene TRBV3-2) to TRBJ2-6; 10 bases align to TRBD1. Germline trimming cut 4 bases from V and 4 bases from J; bases unmatched to any gene: 4. Germline V gene data show CDR1 as LGHDT and CDR2 as YNNKEL (reference sequence). The CDR3 length is 16 residues. As DNA, the CDR3 is TGTGCCAGCAGCCCCGACAGGGGGCAAGGGGCCAACGTCCTGACTTTC. Protein product: CASSPDRGQGANVLTF.

This rearrangement joins TRBV7-9 to TRBJ1-5; D perhaps matches TRBD1 (6 bases). The CDR3 runs to 14 residues. Germline CDR1 SEHNR, CDR2 FQNEAQ (reference sequence). V was shortened by 5 bases and J by 7 bases, with 15 bases between the two germline ends. As DNA, the CDR3 is TGTGCCAGCAGCGAGGGGGGGGCTAACCAGCCCCAGCATTTT. As protein: CASSEGGANQPQHF.

The chain carries TRBV5-1 and TRBJ2-7, with 9 bases aligning to TRBD1. The CDR3 runs 16 residues. Germline CDR1 reads SGHRS; CDR2 reads YFSETQ. The ends lost 3 bases at V and 3 bases at J; junction bases unmatched: 10. This CDR3 reads CASSSYMRTGDYEQYF. In nucleotides, the CDR3 is TGCGCCAGCAGCTCATACATGAGGACAGGGGACTACGAGCAGTACTTC. The complete variable domain, with remaining parts taken from reference TRBV5-1 and TRBJ2-7, reads KAGVTQTPRYLIKTRGQQVTLSCSPISGHRSVSWYQQTPGQGLQFLFEYFSETQRNKGNFPGRFSGRQFSNSRSEMNVSTLELGDSALYLCASSSYMRTGDYEQYFGPGTRLTVT.

This chain uses TRBV12-5 with TRBJ2-5, with D possibly matching TRBD1 (5 bases). V was pared by 2 bases and J by 4 bases, with 11 bases between. CDR1 is LGHNT and CDR2 is FRNRAP in the germline V gene. The CDR3 loop spans 14 amino acids. CDR3 sequence reads: CASGLWAGSETQYF. CDR3 sequence (DNA): TGTGCTAGTGGTTTGTGGGCAGGGTCAGAGACCCAGTACTTC.

The J gene is TRBJ2-3, the V gene TRBV7-2; TRBD2 might be the D (6 bases). Germline V gives CDR1 SGHTA, CDR2 FQGNSA. V dropped 5 bases and J dropped 4 bases, with 10 bases sitting between them. The CDR3 runs to 13 residues. The CDR3 nucleotides read TGTGCCAGCAGCGCCGGGAGAGCAGATACGCAGTATTTT. This sequence encodes CASSAGRADTQYF.

The V and J genes are TRBV15 and TRBJ1-2; 11 bases are shared with TRBD1. The CDR3 is 16 residues long. Germline V CDR1 and CDR2: LNHNV, YYDKDF (reference sequence). Trimming cost V 1 base and J 3 bases; bases outside gene matches: 4. CDR3: CATSRGTGGADYGYTF. The CDR3 nucleotides are TGTGCCACCAGCAGAGGGACAGGGGGCGCTGACTATGGCTACACCTTC.

A few counts support this clone. The chain carries TRBV7-2 and TRBJ2-5, with 7 bases lining up with TRBD2. This CDR3 has 13 residues. Trimming removed 8 bases from V and 5 bases from J; junction bases left unmatched: 8. The germline CDR1 and CDR2 sequences are SGHTA and FQGNSA. The CDR3, as DNA: TGTGCCAGCTCCCGGGGGGACCGGGAGACCCAGTACTTC. It is translated as CASSRGDRETQYF.

This clone was detected ten times or more. The chain recombines TRBV19 with TRBJ1-5; TRBD1 matches at 8 bases. The germline V gene encodes CDR1 LNHDA and CDR2 SQIVND (reference sequence). This CDR3 is built from 16 residues. V shed 5 bases and J 3 bases; nucleotides not matched to a gene: 9. In nucleotides, the CDR3 is TGTGCCAGTAGTTACGGTAACAGGGGGAACAATCAGCCCCAGCATTTT. It specifies CASSYGNRGNNQPQHF. The variable domain in full, completed from reference TRBV19 and TRBJ1-5, reads DGGITQSPKYLFRKEGQNVTLSCEQNLNHDAMYWYRQDPGQGLRLIYYSQIVNDFQKGDIAEGYSVSREKKESFPLTVTSAQKNPTAFYLCASSYGNRGNNQPQHFGDGTRLSIL.

The V gene is TRBV5-1, the J gene TRBJ2-2; D is perhaps TRBD2 (5 bases). V lost 5 bases and J lost 4, with 15 bases in between. The CDR3 contains 15 residues. The germline V gene has CDR1 SGHRS and CDR2 YFSETQ. The CDR3, as DNA: TGCGCCAGCAGATGGACGGGTGGGAGCACCGGGGAGCTGTTTTTT. It is translated as CASRWTGGSTGELFF.

J is TRBJ1-6 and V is TRBV12-3 or TRBV12-4; D is ambiguous. This CDR3 has 13 residues. With 3 bases removed from V and 11 bases from J, the gap between germline ends came to 11 bases. CDR3 bases: TGTGCCAGCAGTTTTACGGTCTCGGCACCCCTCCACTTT. Its translation: CASSFTVSAPLHF.

This clone has a single count. The chain combines TRBV5-1 with TRBJ2-1; 10 nucleotides line up with TRBD1. Trimming cost V 2 bases and J 3 bases; bases outside gene matches: 5. This CDR3 spans 16 amino acids. CDR1 is SGHRS and CDR2 is YFSETQ in the germline V gene. The CDR3, as DNA: TGCGCCAGCAGCTTAAAAGGGACAGGGGTCTACAATGAGCAGTTCTTC. Encoded protein: CASSLKGTGVYNEQFF.

The chain carries TRBV19 and TRBJ1-2; 10 positions match TRBD1. The length of the CDR3 is 17 residues. V was clipped by 6 bases and J by 2 bases; unmatched bases: 12. CDR1 and CDR2 from the germline V gene are LNHDA and SQIVND (reference sequence). CDR3 sequence reads: CASSLSFGTGVNYGYTF. The CDR3 DNA reads TGTGCCAGTAGCCTATCTTTCGGGACAGGGGTAAACTATGGCTACACCTTC.

This chain connects TRBV9 to TRBJ2-5; tentatively, D is TRBD2 (5 bases). V was clipped by 5 bases and J by 5 bases, with 16 bases between them. The CDR3 is 14 residues long. Germline CDR1 SGDLS, CDR2 YYNGEE. The CDR3 bases are TGTGCCAGCAGTTTTGCGGGCGGTTGGGAGACCCAGTACTTC. This sequence encodes CASSFAGGWETQYF.

This clone occurred once. CDR3 nucleotide sequence: TGTGCCAGCAGCTTAGGGGGCGGCTACACCTTC. Protein product: CASSLGGGYTF. The genes are TRBV7-8 and TRBJ1-2, with a tentative D call TRBD1 (5 bases). This CDR3 is built from 11 residues. Trimming removed 1 base at V and 8 bases at J, with 5 bases between. Germline V gives CDR1 SGHVS, CDR2 FQNEAQ.